The rows below give T cell receptor beta chains drawn from one sample of a study of T-cell memory formation after mild COVID-19. TCRdb independently ran MiXCR on the 5' RACE reads; one entry per CDR3 protein. The sample shows about 170,000 distinct CDR3 sequences, roughly 13% of them seen only once. Sequenced sample: PBMCs or a T cell subset sorted from them (not recorded which). The receptors stem from a man aged 18 to 30 who had mild COVID-19 (a few samples of this study predate the infection). Cell type and time point are not known. Both conserved end residues are part of each CDR3. Fields, in order: V gene, clone size, J gene, D gene, CDR3 protein, CDR3 DNA. D genes are given only for firm matches. Not every row has a clone size; where given, it reads once, few, many or a size class.

v_gene: TRBV5-6
abundance: -
j_gene: TRBJ2-5
d_gene: -
CDR3aa: CASGLKGETQYF
CDR3nt: TGTGCCAGCGGTCTAAAAGGGGAGACCCAGTACTTC

v_gene: TRBV7-9
abundance: many
j_gene: TRBJ1-3
d_gene: -
CDR3aa: CASSPGNTIYF
CDR3nt: TGTGCCAGCAGCCCAGGAAACACCATATATTTT

v_gene: TRBV5-4
abundance: few
j_gene: TRBJ2-3
d_gene: -
CDR3aa: CASSLEEADTQYF
CDR3nt: TGTGCCAGCAGCTTGGAAGAGGCAGATACGCAGTATTTT

v_gene: TRBV2
abundance: many
j_gene: TRBJ2-5
d_gene: -
CDR3aa: CASRKDQETQYF
CDR3nt: TGTGCCAGCAGGAAAGATCAAGAGACCCAGTACTTC

v_gene: TRBV21-1
abundance: few
j_gene: TRBJ2-5
d_gene: -
CDR3aa: CASSPVLAQYF
CDR3nt: TGTGCCAGCTCCCCGGTCCTGGCCCAGTACTTC

v_gene: TRBV9
abundance: few
j_gene: TRBJ2-5
d_gene: -
CDR3aa: CASSATGPPVETQYF
CDR3nt: TGTGCCAGCAGCGCGACCGGGCCACCTGTCGAGACCCAGTACTTC

v_gene: TRBV5-1
abundance: many
j_gene: TRBJ2-2
d_gene: TRBD1
CDR3aa: CASSLDRGLIATGELFF
CDR3nt: TGCGCCAGCAGCTTGGACAGGGGATTGATCGCCACCGGGGAGCTGTTTTTT

v_gene: TRBV9
abundance: few
j_gene: TRBJ2-6
d_gene: -
CDR3aa: CASSVFSSGANVLTF
CDR3nt: TGTGCCAGCAGCGTCTTCTCCTCTGGGGCCAACGTCCTGACTTTC

v_gene: TRBV6-5
abundance: few
j_gene: TRBJ2-2
d_gene: -
CDR3aa: CASSYSKAHTGELFF
CDR3nt: TGTGCCAGCAGTTACTCGAAGGCCCACACCGGGGAGCTGTTTTTT

v_gene: TRBV18
abundance: few
j_gene: TRBJ2-5
d_gene: -
CDR3aa: CASSPHGTQYF
CDR3nt: TGTGCCAGCTCACCACATGGGACCCAGTACTTC

v_gene: TRBV27
abundance: few
j_gene: TRBJ1-5
d_gene: -
CDR3aa: CASSRSGGLNQPQHF
CDR3nt: TGTGCCAGCAGTCGGAGTGGGGGGCTAAATCAGCCCCAGCATTTT

v_gene: TRBV3-1
abundance: -
j_gene: TRBJ2-5
d_gene: TRBD1
CDR3aa: CASSSPASWTGKEETQYF
CDR3nt: TGTGCCAGCAGCTCCCCAGCTAGTTGGACAGGGAAGGAAGAGACCCAGTACTTC

v_gene: TRBV7-9
abundance: few
j_gene: TRBJ2-7
d_gene: -
CDR3aa: CASSPTPDRFGQYF
CDR3nt: TGTGCCAGCAGCCCAACACCGGACCGATTCGGGCAGTACTTC

v_gene: TRBV28
abundance: few
j_gene: TRBJ2-2
d_gene: -
CDR3aa: CASRELPLGGELFF
CDR3nt: TGTGCCAGCAGGGAGCTCCCCCTGGGCGGGGAGCTGTTTTTT

v_gene: TRBV25-1
abundance: few
j_gene: TRBJ2-3
d_gene: -
CDR3aa: CASSEGMDTQYF
CDR3nt: TGTGCCAGCAGTGAGGGGATGGATACGCAGTATTTT

v_gene: TRBV10-3
abundance: -
j_gene: TRBJ2-3
d_gene: -
CDR3aa: CAISEPNRASTDTQYF
CDR3nt: TGTGCCATCAGTGAGCCCAACAGGGCGAGCACAGATACGCAGTATTTT

v_gene: TRBV5-6
abundance: few
j_gene: TRBJ2-5
d_gene: TRBD2
CDR3aa: CASSTGLAARETQYF
CDR3nt: TGTGCCAGCAGCACGGGACTAGCGGCCCGCGAGACCCAGTACTTC

v_gene: TRBV5-6
abundance: few
j_gene: TRBJ2-3
d_gene: -
CDR3aa: CASSFSQTDTQYF
CDR3nt: TGTGCCAGCAGCTTTTCCCAGACAGATACGCAGTATTTT

v_gene: TRBV19
abundance: -
j_gene: TRBJ2-2
d_gene: -
CDR3aa: CASSNGGELFF
CDR3nt: TGTGCCAGTAGTAACGGCGGGGAGCTGTTTTTT

v_gene: TRBV5-1
abundance: -
j_gene: TRBJ2-1
d_gene: TRBD1
CDR3aa: CASSLGDRGYYNEQFF
CDR3nt: TGCGCCAGCAGCTTGGGCGACAGGGGGTACTACAATGAGCAGTTCTTC

v_gene: TRBV10-3
abundance: few
j_gene: TRBJ2-5
d_gene: TRBD2
CDR3aa: CAISDSVAGGQETQYF
CDR3nt: TGTGCCATCAGTGATTCGGTAGCGGGGGGGCAGGAGACCCAGTACTTC

v_gene: TRBV7-9
abundance: -
j_gene: TRBJ1-1
d_gene: -
CDR3aa: CASRPRDILEAFF
CDR3nt: TGTGCCAGCAGGCCAAGGGACATACTTGAAGCTTTCTTT

v_gene: TRBV6-5
abundance: few
j_gene: TRBJ1-2
d_gene: TRBD1
CDR3aa: CASSYGRGRLGDGYTF
CDR3nt: TGTGCCAGCAGTTACGGCAGGGGGCGGCTAGGGGATGGCTACACCTTC

v_gene: TRBV4-3
abundance: -
j_gene: TRBJ2-1
d_gene: -
CDR3aa: CASSHDRADNEQFF
CDR3nt: TGCGCCAGCAGCCACGACAGAGCCGACAATGAGCAGTTCTTC

v_gene: TRBV7-2
abundance: -
j_gene: TRBJ1-6
d_gene: -
CDR3aa: CASTEGGSYNSPLHF
CDR3nt: TGTGCCAGCACCGAGGGGGGCTCCTATAATTCACCCCTCCACTTT

v_gene: TRBV7-2
abundance: -
j_gene: TRBJ2-1
d_gene: -
CDR3aa: CASSKGLTSYNEQFF
CDR3nt: TGTGCCAGCAGCAAGGGACTCACCTCCTACAATGAGCAGTTCTTC

v_gene: TRBV7-9
abundance: -
j_gene: TRBJ2-7
d_gene: -
CDR3aa: CASSLGPGRYEQYF
CDR3nt: TGTGCCAGCAGCTTAGGCCCAGGGCGTTACGAGCAGTACTTC

v_gene: TRBV24-1
abundance: few
j_gene: TRBJ2-5
d_gene: -
CDR3aa: CATSAALGIQETQYF
CDR3nt: TGTGCCACCAGTGCCGCTCTTGGAATCCAAGAGACCCAGTACTTC

v_gene: TRBV6-5
abundance: -
j_gene: TRBJ2-3
d_gene: TRBD2
CDR3aa: CASSYGLAGDYTQYF
CDR3nt: TGTGCCAGCAGTTACGGACTAGCGGGGGATTATACGCAGTATTTT